This entry features one T cell receptor (beta chain) sequence. Its target is unknown. Unique molecular identifiers tagged the TCRbeta library. TCRdb called the PCR reads again in MiXCR, with one record for every CDR3 protein. Of about 200,000 distinct CDR3 sequences in the sample, roughly 7% are singletons; the top ten hold less than 7%. This record comes from a study of T-cell reconstitution after alpha-beta-depleted transplantation in children. Study-wide results and limits: After transplant, high TCRbeta diversity at day 60 in some patients arose from surviving recipient T cells and thymic progenitors. At the one-year point after transplant, T-cell counts and TCRbeta diversity were found to come mostly from T cells that had been newly produced. Reportedly, roughly two months post-transplant, alpha-beta T cells arose from several hundred expanded graft clones.

This sample comprised PBMCs, obtained before TCRalphabeta/CD19-depleted stem cell transplant. This receptor was obtained from a boy younger than 10 with acute lymphoblastic leukemia, due to receive a stem cell transplant.

CDR3 in DNA: TGTGCCAGCAGGGAGGGAAGTGACGAAAAACTGTTTTTT. Translation gives CASREGSDEKLFF. The gene calls are TRBV7-6 and TRBJ1-4, with D uncertain. The germline CDR1 and CDR2 sequences are SGHVS and FNYEAQ. Trimming pared 6 bases from V and 8 bases from J, leaving 13 bases between. The CDR3 extends over 13 amino acids.